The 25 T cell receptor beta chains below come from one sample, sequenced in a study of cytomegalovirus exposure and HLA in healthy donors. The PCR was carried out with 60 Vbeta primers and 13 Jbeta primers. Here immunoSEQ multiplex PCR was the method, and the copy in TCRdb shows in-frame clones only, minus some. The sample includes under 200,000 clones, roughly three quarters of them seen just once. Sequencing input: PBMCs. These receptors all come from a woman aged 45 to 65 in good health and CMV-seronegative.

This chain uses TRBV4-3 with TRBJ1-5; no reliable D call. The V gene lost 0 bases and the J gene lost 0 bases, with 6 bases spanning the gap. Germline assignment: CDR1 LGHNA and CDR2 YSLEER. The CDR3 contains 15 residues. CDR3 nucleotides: TGCGCCAGCAGCCAAGACCCCTTTAGCAATCAGCCCCAGCATTTT. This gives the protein CASSQDPFSNQPQHF.

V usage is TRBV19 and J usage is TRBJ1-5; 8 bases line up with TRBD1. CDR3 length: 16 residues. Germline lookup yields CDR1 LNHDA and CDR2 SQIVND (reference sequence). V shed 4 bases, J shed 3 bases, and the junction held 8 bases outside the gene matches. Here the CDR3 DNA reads TGTGCCAGTAGTACACCCGGGACAGGACTCAATCAGCCCCAGCATTTT. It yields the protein CASSTPGTGLNQPQHF.

The CDR3 region is CASSSPGQTSYEQYF. For the CDR3, the DNA is TGTGCCAGCAGCTCCCCGGGACAGACTAGCTACGAGCAGTACTTC. This rearrangement joins TRBV11-1 to TRBJ2-7; D is perhaps TRBD1 (7 bases). V lost 4 bases and J lost 3, with 16 bases in between. The germline V gene has CDR1 SGHAT and CDR2 FQDESV (reference sequence). The CDR3 has 15 residues. The variable domain in full, completed from reference TRBV11-1 and TRBJ2-7, reads EAEVAQSPRYKITEKSQAVAFWCDPISGHATLYWYRQILGQGPELLVQFQDESVVDDSQLPKDRFSAERLKGVDSTLKIQPAELGDSAMYLCASSSPGQTSYEQYFGPGTRLTVT.

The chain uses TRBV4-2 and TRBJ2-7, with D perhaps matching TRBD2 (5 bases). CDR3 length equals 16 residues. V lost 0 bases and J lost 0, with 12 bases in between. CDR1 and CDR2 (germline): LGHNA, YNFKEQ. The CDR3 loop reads CASSQEGSLFSYEQYF. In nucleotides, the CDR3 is TGTGCCAGCAGCCAAGAGGGGAGCCTCTTCTCCTACGAGCAGTACTTC.

This chain's CDR3 is CASSLKGQGSYEQYF. CDR3 sequence (DNA): TGTGCCAGCAGCTTAAAGGGACAGGGGTCCTACGAGCAGTACTTC. This chain links TRBV11-2 with TRBJ2-5; TRBD1 matches at 10 bases. The closer fit of TRBJ2-7 to the DNA end suggests the J call may be wrong. The CDR3 is 15 residues long. Germline assignment: CDR1 SGHAT and CDR2 FQNNGV.

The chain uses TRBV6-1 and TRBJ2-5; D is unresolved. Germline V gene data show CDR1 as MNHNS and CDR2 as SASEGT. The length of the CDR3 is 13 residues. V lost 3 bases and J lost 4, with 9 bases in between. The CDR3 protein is CASSDSPRETQYF. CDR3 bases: TGTGCCAGCAGTGACTCTCCCCGAGAGACCCAGTACTTC.

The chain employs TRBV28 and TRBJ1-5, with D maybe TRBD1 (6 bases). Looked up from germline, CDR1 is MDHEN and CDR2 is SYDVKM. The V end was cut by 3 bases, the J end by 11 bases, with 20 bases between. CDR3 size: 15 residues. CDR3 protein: CASSLASRGKLAQHF. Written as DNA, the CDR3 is TGTGCCAGCAGTTTGGCTAGCAGGGGTAAATTGGCCCAGCATTTT.

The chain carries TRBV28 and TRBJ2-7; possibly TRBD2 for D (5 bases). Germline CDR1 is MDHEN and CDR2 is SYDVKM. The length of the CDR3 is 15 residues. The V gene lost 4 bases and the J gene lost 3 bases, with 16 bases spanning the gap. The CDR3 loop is CASSSPRGLIYEQYF. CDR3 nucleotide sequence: TGTGCCAGCAGTTCCCCGAGAGGGCTGATCTACGAGCAGTACTTC.

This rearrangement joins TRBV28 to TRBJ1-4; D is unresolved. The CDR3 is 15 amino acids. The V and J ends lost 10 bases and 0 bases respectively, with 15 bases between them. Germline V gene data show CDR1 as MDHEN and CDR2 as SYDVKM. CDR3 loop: CAISEGGATNEKLFF. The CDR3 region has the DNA TGTGCCATCTCTGAAGGAGGCGCAACTAATGAAAAACTGTTTTTT.

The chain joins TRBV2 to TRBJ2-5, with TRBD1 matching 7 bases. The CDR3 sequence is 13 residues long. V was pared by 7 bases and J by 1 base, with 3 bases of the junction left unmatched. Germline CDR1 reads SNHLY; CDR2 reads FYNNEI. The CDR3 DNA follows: TGTGCCAGCACTAGGACAGGCCAAGAGACCCAGTACTTC. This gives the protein CASTRTGQETQYF.

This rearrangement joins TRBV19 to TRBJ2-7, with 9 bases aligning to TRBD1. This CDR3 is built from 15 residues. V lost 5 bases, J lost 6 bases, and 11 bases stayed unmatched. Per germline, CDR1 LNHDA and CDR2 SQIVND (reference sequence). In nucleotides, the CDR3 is TGTGCCAGTAGTGTTACAGGGGGCCTTGGCGGCGAGCAGTACTTC. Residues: CASSVTGGLGGEQYF.

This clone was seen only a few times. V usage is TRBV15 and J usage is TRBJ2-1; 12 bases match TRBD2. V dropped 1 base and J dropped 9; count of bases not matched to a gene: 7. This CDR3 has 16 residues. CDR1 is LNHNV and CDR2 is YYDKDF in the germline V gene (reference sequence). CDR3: CATSRVGGLAGSEQFF. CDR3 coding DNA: TGTGCCACCAGCAGAGTGGGGGGACTAGCGGGTAGTGAGCAGTTCTTC.

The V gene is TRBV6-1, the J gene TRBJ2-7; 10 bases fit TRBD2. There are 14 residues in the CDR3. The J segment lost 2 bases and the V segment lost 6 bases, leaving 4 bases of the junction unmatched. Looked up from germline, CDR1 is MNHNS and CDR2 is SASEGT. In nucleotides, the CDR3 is TGTGCCAGCAGCCCCGGGACTAGCGCCTACGAGCAGTACTTC. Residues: CASSPGTSAYEQYF.

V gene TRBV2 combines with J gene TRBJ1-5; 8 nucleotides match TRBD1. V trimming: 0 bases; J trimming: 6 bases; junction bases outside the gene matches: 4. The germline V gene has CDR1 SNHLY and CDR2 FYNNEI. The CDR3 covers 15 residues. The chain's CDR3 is CASSEAQGERQPQHF. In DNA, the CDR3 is TGTGCCAGCAGTGAAGCACAGGGGGAGCGTCAGCCCCAGCATTTT. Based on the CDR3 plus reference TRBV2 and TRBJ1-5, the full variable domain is EPEVTQTPSHQVTQMGQEVILRCVPISNHLYFYWYRQILGQKVEFLVSFYNNEISEKSEIFDDQFSVERPDGSNFTLKIRSTKLEDSAMYFCASSEAQGERQPQHFGDGTRLSIL.

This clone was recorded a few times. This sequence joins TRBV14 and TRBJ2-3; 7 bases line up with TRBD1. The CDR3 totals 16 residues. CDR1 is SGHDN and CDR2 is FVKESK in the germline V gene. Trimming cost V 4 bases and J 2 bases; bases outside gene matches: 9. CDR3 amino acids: CASSRVRGRYTDTQYF. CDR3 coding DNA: TGTGCCAGCAGCCGCGTGAGGGGGCGATACACAGATACGCAGTATTTT.

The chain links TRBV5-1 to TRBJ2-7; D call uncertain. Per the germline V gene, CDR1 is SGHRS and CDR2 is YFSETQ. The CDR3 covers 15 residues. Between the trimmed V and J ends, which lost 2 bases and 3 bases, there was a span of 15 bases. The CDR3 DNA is TGCGCCAGCAGCTTCATGAGCGCCCGAAACTACGAGCAGTACTTC. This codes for CASSFMSARNYEQYF.

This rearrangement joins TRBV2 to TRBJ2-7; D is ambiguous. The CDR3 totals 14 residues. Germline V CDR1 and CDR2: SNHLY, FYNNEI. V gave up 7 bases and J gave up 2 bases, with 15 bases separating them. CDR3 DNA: TGTGCCAGCACCAGAGGAGTTGTAGCCTACGAGCAGTACTTC. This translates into CASTRGVVAYEQYF.

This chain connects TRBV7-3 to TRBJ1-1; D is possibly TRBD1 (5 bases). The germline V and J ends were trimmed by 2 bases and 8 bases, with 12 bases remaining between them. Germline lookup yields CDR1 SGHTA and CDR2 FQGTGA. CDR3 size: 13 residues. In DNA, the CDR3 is TGTGCCAGCAGCTTATCCGGGGGAACGGAAGCTTTCTTT. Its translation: CASSLSGGTEAFF. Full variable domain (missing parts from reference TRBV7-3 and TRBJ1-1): GAGVSQTPSNKVTEKGKYVELRCDPISGHTALYWYRQSLGQGPEFLIYFQGTGAADDSGLPNDRFFAVRPEGSVSTLKIQRTERGDSAVYLCASSLSGGTEAFFGQGTRLTVV.

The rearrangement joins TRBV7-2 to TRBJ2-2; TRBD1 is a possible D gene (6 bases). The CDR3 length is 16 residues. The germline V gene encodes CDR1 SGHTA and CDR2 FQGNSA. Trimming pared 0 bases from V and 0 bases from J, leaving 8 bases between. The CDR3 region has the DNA TGTGCCAGCAGCTTAGCCAGGGGTGCGAACACCGGGGAGCTGTTTTTT. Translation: CASSLARGANTGELFF.

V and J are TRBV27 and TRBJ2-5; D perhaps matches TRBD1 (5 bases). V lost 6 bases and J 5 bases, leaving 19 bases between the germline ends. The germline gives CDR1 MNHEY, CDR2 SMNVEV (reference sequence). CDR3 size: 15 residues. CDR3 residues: CASSPTVGVAETQYF. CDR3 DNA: TGTGCCAGCAGCCCGACAGTAGGAGTTGCGGAGACCCAGTACTTC.

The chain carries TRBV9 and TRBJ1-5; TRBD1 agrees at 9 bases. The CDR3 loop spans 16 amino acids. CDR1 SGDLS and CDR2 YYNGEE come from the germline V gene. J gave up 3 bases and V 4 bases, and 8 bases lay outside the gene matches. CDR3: CASSRHGTGNNQPQHF. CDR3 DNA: TGTGCCAGCAGCAGGCACGGGACAGGGAACAATCAGCCCCAGCATTTT.

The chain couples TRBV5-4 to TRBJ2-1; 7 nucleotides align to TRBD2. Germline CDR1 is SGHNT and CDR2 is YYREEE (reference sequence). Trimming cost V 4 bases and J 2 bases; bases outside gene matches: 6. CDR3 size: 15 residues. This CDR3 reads CASSPGLTTYNEQFF. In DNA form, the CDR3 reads TGTGCCAGCAGCCCGGGACTAACCACCTACAATGAGCAGTTCTTC.

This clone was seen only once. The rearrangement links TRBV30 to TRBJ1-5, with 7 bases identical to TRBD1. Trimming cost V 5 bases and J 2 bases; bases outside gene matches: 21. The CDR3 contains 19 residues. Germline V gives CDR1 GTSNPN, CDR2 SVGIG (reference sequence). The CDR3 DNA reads TGTGCCTGGCAATGGGGCCGGGACAGTAAAACTCGGGGCAATCAGCCCCAGCATTTT. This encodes CAWQWGRDSKTRGNQPQHF. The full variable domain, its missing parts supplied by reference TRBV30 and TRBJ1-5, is SQTIHQWPATLVQPVGSPLSLECTVEGTSNPNLYWYRQAAGRGLQLLFYSVGIGQISSEVPQNLSASRPQDRQFILSSKKLLLSDSGFYLCAWQWGRDSKTRGNQPQHFGDGTRLSIL.

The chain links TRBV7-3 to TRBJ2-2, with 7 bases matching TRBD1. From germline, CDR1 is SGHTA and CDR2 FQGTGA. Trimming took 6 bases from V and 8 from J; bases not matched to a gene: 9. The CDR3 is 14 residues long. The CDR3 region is CASRGGARGGELFF. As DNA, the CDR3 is TGTGCCAGCAGAGGGGGCGCCCGAGGTGGGGAGCTGTTTTTT. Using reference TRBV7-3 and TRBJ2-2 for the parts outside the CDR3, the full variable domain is GAGVSQTPSNKVTEKGKYVELRCDPISGHTALYWYRQSLGQGPEFLIYFQGTGAADDSGLPNDRFFAVRPEGSVSTLKIQRTERGDSAVYLCASRGGARGGELFFGEGSRLTVL.

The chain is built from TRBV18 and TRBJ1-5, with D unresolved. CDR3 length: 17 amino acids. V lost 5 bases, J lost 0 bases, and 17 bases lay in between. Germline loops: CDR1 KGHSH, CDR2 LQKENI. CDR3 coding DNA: TGTGCCAGCTCATCGTACCGGACTGAGAATAGCAATCAGCCCCAGCATTTT. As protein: CASSSYRTENSNQPQHF.